This TCR beta chain was profiled in a study of PD-1 blockade in mismatch repair-deficient tumors. Notes on the study in general: Tumor-resident clones, often absent from pretreatment blood, expanded after pembrolizumab and then contracted.

Note on this clone: What it binds is not known.

The CDR3 contains 12 residues. The V and J ends lost 5 bases and 6 bases respectively, with 9 bases between them. CDR1 is SGHDT, CDR2 YYEEEE, per germline. Clones were sequenced by immunoSEQ multiplex PCR, and TCRdb holds only the in-frame ones, with some missing. The table lists 120,000 or so clones, around 87% of them singletons. This specimen was peripheral blood, taken 44 weeks after starting pembrolizumab. V and J are TRBV5-6 and TRBJ2-1, with D hard to call. The TCR originated in an adult with mismatch repair-deficient cancer. The CDR3 reads CASRDGINEQFF. CDR3 DNA sequence: TGTGCCAGCAGGGACGGAATCAATGAGCAGTTCTTC. Full variable domain (remainder filled in from reference TRBV5-6 and TRBJ2-1): DAGVTQSPTHLIKTRGQQVTLRCSPKSGHDTVSWYQQALGQGPQFIFQYYEEEERQRGNFPDRFSGHQFPNYSSELNVNALLLGDSALYLCASRDGINEQFFGPGTRLTVL.